What follows is one T cell receptor beta chain and its context. Sequencing used immunoSEQ multiplex PCR; TCRdb keeps in-frame clones, though not all of them. The repertoire holds approximately 89,000 clones, with around three quarters as singletons. This entry comes from a study of T cells in localized non-small cell lung cancer. Germline V CDR1 and CDR2: GTSNPN, SVGIG (reference sequence). The CDR3 totals 11 residues. V lost 4 bases and J lost 4, with 8 bases in between. The sample in question was PBMCs, obtained before any cancer treatment. The rearrangement uses TRBV30 and TRBJ2-7; D is ambiguous. The sequence came from a man aged 35 to 69 with stage II squamous cell lung carcinoma. Written as DNA, the CDR3 is TGTGCCTGGACTTCGCTATACGAGCAGTACTTC. Translating gives CAWTSLYEQYF.